One T cell receptor (beta chain) is described in this entry. Its antigen is unidentified. Sequencing was performed with immunoSEQ multiplex PCR; in TCRdb, only in-frame clones are kept and a portion is missing. The sample lists 100,000 to 150,000 clones, under 95% occurring once. These data come from a study of OX40 agonist ivuxolimab in advanced cancers. Whole-study context: Hepatocellular carcinoma, melanoma, renal cell or head and neck cancer occurred in dose-escalation patients. Partial responses were achieved by three patients: one hepatocellular carcinoma, two cutaneous melanoma.

Germline-derived CDR1 and CDR2 are SGHTA and FQGNSA. Deletions cut 10 bases from V and 4 bases from J, with 12 bases between. The CDR3 length is 12 residues. A history of autoimmune disease or systemic immunosuppression excluded patients. General study points: Expanded clones belonging to CD8+ T cells outnumbered, on average, those of CD4+.

This receptor was obtained from an adult with an advanced solid tumor such as melanoma, head and neck, liver or kidney cancer. Specimen: CD4+ or CD8+ T cells sorted from blood, collected in a trial of the OX40 agonist ivuxolimab. The rearrangement uses TRBV7-2 and TRBJ2-3; no definite D call. The DNA for the CDR3 is TGTGCCATTCTCCGCCCCCCAGATACGCAGTATTTT. This gives the protein CAILRPPDTQYF.